Following are 10 T cell receptor beta chains from one sample sequenced in a study of cytomegalovirus exposure and HLA in healthy donors. The data were produced by immunoSEQ multiplex PCR, yet TCRdb's version contains in-frame clones alone and is incomplete. The data contain 100,000 to 120,000 clones, more than 70% of them singletons. What was sequenced was PBMCs. The origin of the receptors is a young woman in good health and CMV-seronegative.

The chain uses TRBV5-6 and TRBJ1-3; D not certain. The CDR3 has 13 amino acids. Trimming pared 2 bases from V and 4 bases from J, leaving 7 bases between. Germline V gene lookup returns CDR1 SGHDT and CDR2 YYEEEE. In DNA form, the CDR3 reads TGTGCCAGCAGCTTTCGCGCGGGAAACACCATATATTTT. This sequence encodes CASSFRAGNTIYF.

The rearrangement links TRBV10-3 to TRBJ2-2, with TRBD2 identical over 14 bases. Per germline, CDR1 ENHRY and CDR2 SYGVKD. The CDR3 is 16 residues long. Losses at the gene ends were 2 bases for V and 6 bases for J; bases not matched to a gene: 2. The CDR3 DNA is TGTGCCATCAGTGAGGGACTAGCGGGAGGAGCCGGGGAGCTGTTTTTT. Translating gives CAISEGLAGGAGELFF.

The genes are TRBV6-4 and TRBJ2-1; 9 nucleotides align to TRBD1. CDR1 MRHNA and CDR2 SNTAGT come from the germline V gene. The CDR3 is 15 residues long. V lost 4 bases and J lost 0; bases outside the gene matches: 1. In DNA, the CDR3 is TGTGCCAGCAGTGCGGGACAGGGCTCCTACAATGAGCAGTTCTTC. It translates to CASSAGQGSYNEQFF.

The V and J genes are TRBV7-2 and TRBJ2-3; D unclear. The CDR3 has 13 residues. Germline V lookup: CDR1 SGHTA, CDR2 FQGNSA. V was trimmed by 7 bases and J by 0 bases, leaving 8 bases between them. CDR3 sequence: CASNPRSTDTQYF. The CDR3 DNA follows: TGTGCCAGCAACCCTAGAAGCACAGATACGCAGTATTTT.

V is TRBV6-6 and J is TRBJ1-1; the match to TRBD1 covers 7 bases. Germline CDR1 reads MNHNY; CDR2 reads SVGAGI (reference sequence). With 2 bases clipped from V and 1 base from J, the junction kept 7 bases outside the gene matches. CDR3 length: 16 amino acids. The CDR3 DNA sequence: TGTGCCAGCAGTTACCCTCCAGGGGGGCCGAACACTGAAGCTTTCTTT. Translated, it gives CASSYPPGGPNTEAFF.

The rearrangement links TRBV2 to TRBJ1-5; 7 bases are a match to TRBD1. V lost 6 bases to trimming and J lost 0 bases; unmatched junction nucleotides: 8. There are 16 residues in the CDR3. CDR1 and CDR2 from the germline V gene are SNHLY and FYNNEI. This CDR3 is CASRASNRGSNQPQHF. The CDR3 region has the DNA TGTGCCAGCAGGGCATCTAACAGGGGTAGCAATCAGCCCCAGCATTTT. The whole variable domain, remainder taken from reference TRBV2 and TRBJ1-5, is EPEVTQTPSHQVTQMGQEVILRCVPISNHLYFYWYRQILGQKVEFLVSFYNNEISEKSEIFDDQFSVERPDGSNFTLKIRSTKLEDSAMYFCASRASNRGSNQPQHFGDGTRLSIL.

This rearrangement joins TRBV18 to TRBJ1-5, with D tentatively TRBD1 (6 bases). V was trimmed by 0 bases and J by 2 bases, leaving 8 bases between them. The CDR3 runs 15 residues. Germline V gene lookup returns CDR1 KGHSH and CDR2 LQKENI. The CDR3 spells CASSPPAGGNQPQHF. The CDR3 DNA follows: TGTGCCAGCTCACCACCGGCAGGGGGCAATCAGCCCCAGCATTTT. Looking up the rest from reference TRBV18 and TRBJ1-5 gives the full variable domain: NAGVMQNPRHLVRRRGQEARLRCSPMKGHSHVYWYRQLPEEGLKFMVYLQKENIIDESGMPKERFSAEFPKEGPSILRIQQVVRGDSAAYFCASSPPAGGNQPQHFGDGTRLSIL.

The V gene is TRBV9, the J gene TRBJ2-3; 9 bases are a match to TRBD1. This CDR3 has 16 amino acids. Looked up from germline, CDR1 is SGDLS and CDR2 is YYNGEE. V trimming: 4 bases; J trimming: 2 bases; junction bases outside the gene matches: 8. Here the CDR3 reads CASSSRQGGSTDTQYF. The CDR3 region has the DNA TGTGCCAGCAGCTCGCGACAGGGGGGCTCCACAGATACGCAGTATTTT.

This clone was recorded only once. V and J are TRBV6-6 and TRBJ2-4; D is possibly TRBD1 (5 bases). CDR3 size: 16 residues. V lost 6 bases to trimming and J lost 6 bases, with 21 bases between them. Germline V lookup: CDR1 MNHNY, CDR2 SVGAGI (reference sequence). Here the CDR3 DNA reads TGTGCCAGCAGACCCGGACACCCGGTTGATGGAAACATTCAGTACTTC. This sequence encodes CASRPGHPVDGNIQYF.

The chain is built from TRBV6-1 and TRBJ1-2, with TRBD1 as a possible D gene (5 bases). Trimming pared 5 bases from V and 1 base from J, leaving 8 bases between. This CDR3 is 13 amino acids long. The germline gives CDR1 MNHNS, CDR2 SASEGT. CDR3 in amino acids: CASSSGFNYGYTF. CDR3 DNA: TGTGCCAGCAGTTCAGGGTTTAACTATGGCTACACCTTC.